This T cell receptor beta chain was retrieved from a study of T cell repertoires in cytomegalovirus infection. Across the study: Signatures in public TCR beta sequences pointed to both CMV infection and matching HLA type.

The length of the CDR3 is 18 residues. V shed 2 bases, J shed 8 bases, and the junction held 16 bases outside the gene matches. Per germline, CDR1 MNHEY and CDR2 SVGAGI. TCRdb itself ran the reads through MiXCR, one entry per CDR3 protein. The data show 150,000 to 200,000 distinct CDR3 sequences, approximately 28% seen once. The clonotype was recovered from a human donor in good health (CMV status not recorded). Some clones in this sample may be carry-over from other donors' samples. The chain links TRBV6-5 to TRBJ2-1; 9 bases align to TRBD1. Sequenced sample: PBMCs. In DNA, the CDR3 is TGTGCCAGCAGTTACATCCCCCCGGGACAGGGATTGAAGGATGAGCAGTTCTTC. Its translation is CASSYIPPGQGLKDEQFF.